What follows are 29 T cell receptor beta chains derived from one specimen sequenced in a study of cytomegalovirus exposure and HLA in healthy donors. Sequencing was performed with immunoSEQ multiplex PCR; in TCRdb, only in-frame clones are kept and a portion is missing. The sample yields some 110,000 clones, roughly 86% seen once. Sample: PBMCs. The receptors shown here come from a man between 18 and 35 years old in good health and CMV-seronegative.

The rearrangement uses TRBV2 and TRBJ2-2; D not resolved. Germline CDR1 reads SNHLY; CDR2 reads FYNNEI. CDR3 length: 14 residues. V gave up 6 bases and J gave up 4 bases, with 12 bases separating them. Written as DNA, the CDR3 is TGTGCCAGCAGACCTGGAGCCAGCACCGGGGAGCTGTTTTTT. Translating it yields CASRPGASTGELFF.

This clone came up once. The CDR3 region is CASSTGLAGVEQYF. The CDR3 bases are TGTGCCAGTAGTACAGGACTAGCGGGAGTCGAGCAGTACTTC. This rearrangement joins TRBV19 to TRBJ2-7; 13 bases match TRBD2. Germline CDR1 is LNHDA and CDR2 is SQIVND (reference sequence). With V trimmed by 4 bases and J by 6 bases, 3 bases remained unmatched. This CDR3 is 14 amino acids long.

As DNA, the CDR3 is TGTGCCAGCAGTGACAGGAATGAGCAGTTCTTC. This codes for CASSDRNEQFF. V usage is TRBV25-1 and J usage is TRBJ2-1, with no clear D. Germline lookup yields CDR1 MGHDK and CDR2 SYGVNS. Trimming took 3 bases from V and 7 from J, leaving 4 bases between them. The CDR3 runs 11 residues. Full variable domain (missing parts from reference TRBV25-1 and TRBJ2-1): EADIYQTPRYLVIGTGKKITLECSQTMGHDKMYWYQQDPGMELHLIHYSYGVNSTEKGDLSSESTVSRIRTEHFPLTLESARPSHTSQYLCASSDRNEQFFGPGTRLTVL.

The count of this clone is one. The chain carries TRBV6-5 and TRBJ2-7, with D perhaps matching TRBD1 (7 bases). V was clipped by 5 bases and J by 3 bases, with 14 bases between them. Germline-derived CDR1 and CDR2 are MNHEY and SVGAGI. This CDR3 has 14 residues. As DNA, the CDR3 is TGTGCCAGCAGTCAGACAGGGAGGTACTACGAGCAGTACTTC. It specifies CASSQTGRYYEQYF.

This clone came up a few times. The chain employs TRBV6-1 and TRBJ1-2; D possibly corresponds to TRBD1 (5 bases). The V gene lost 6 bases and the J gene lost 7 bases, with 18 bases spanning the gap. From germline, CDR1 is MNHNS and CDR2 SASEGT. This CDR3 is 14 amino acids long. This CDR3 reads CASRDPGGFPGYTF. The CDR3 DNA sequence: TGTGCCAGCAGGGACCCTGGGGGGTTCCCTGGCTACACCTTC.

The gene calls are TRBV4-2 and TRBJ2-7; 12 nucleotides match TRBD2. The CDR3 has 16 amino acids. Germline-derived CDR1 and CDR2 are LGHNA and YNFKEQ. V was pared by 1 base and J by 7 bases, with 8 bases of the junction left unmatched. The CDR3 spells CASSQAGLAGINEQYF. The CDR3, as DNA: TGTGCCAGCAGCCAAGCCGGACTAGCGGGGATAAATGAGCAGTACTTC.

The chain carries TRBV6-5 and TRBJ2-4, with a possible D match to TRBD2 (6 bases). From germline, CDR1 is MNHEY and CDR2 SVGAGI. V lost 2 bases to trimming and J lost 9 bases, with 14 bases between them. The CDR3 length is 14 residues. The CDR3 nucleotides are TGTGCCAGCAGTTACGCGGAGACGGAGGGCATTCAGTACTTC. Translated, it gives CASSYAETEGIQYF.

The rearrangement joins TRBV7-9 to TRBJ1-1; unclear D gene. The ends were cut back, 5 bases at V and 1 base at J, with 14 bases in the middle. This CDR3 region has 15 residues. Germline values: CDR1 SEHNR, CDR2 FQNEAQ (reference sequence). CDR3 DNA sequence: TGTGCCAGCAGCCAATCCCCCCCGGGGAACACTGAAGCTTTCTTT. Protein sequence: CASSQSPPGNTEAFF.

The chain is built from TRBV5-1 and TRBJ1-2; 8 positions agree with TRBD1. The CDR3 runs 15 residues. Germline assignment: CDR1 SGHRS and CDR2 YFSETQ. V dropped 0 bases and J dropped 4; count of bases not matched to a gene: 5. The CDR3 DNA sequence: TGCGCCAGCAGCTTGGCCGGACAGGGTGGCTATGGCTACACCTTC. Amino acid sequence: CASSLAGQGGYGYTF.

The chain joins TRBV7-9 to TRBJ1-2; 11 bases are a match to TRBD1. Germline lookup yields CDR1 SEHNR and CDR2 FQNEAQ (reference sequence). The CDR3 extends over 15 amino acids. V shed 4 bases and J 8 bases; nucleotides not matched to a gene: 9. CDR3 loop: CASSSWTGGQRGYTF. CDR3 nucleotides: TGTGCCAGCAGCTCCTGGACAGGGGGCCAGCGGGGCTACACCTTC.

This clone has only a few counts. The V and J genes are TRBV5-4 and TRBJ2-7; D call uncertain. Germline assignment: CDR1 SGHNT and CDR2 YYREEE (reference sequence). Trimming removed 0 bases from V and 6 bases from J, with 7 bases in between. The length of the CDR3 is 12 residues. The CDR3: CASSLAPREQYF. The CDR3 DNA is TGTGCCAGCAGCTTGGCCCCGCGCGAGCAGTACTTC.

The V and J genes are TRBV5-1 and TRBJ2-5; D possibly corresponds to TRBD1 (7 bases). Trimming removed 4 bases at V and 5 bases at J, with 12 bases between. The CDR3 runs 13 residues. From germline, CDR1 is SGHRS and CDR2 YFSETQ. In nucleotides, the CDR3 is TGCGCCAGCAGCGGAGGGGGCGGGGAGACCCAGTACTTC. Protein sequence: CASSGGGGETQYF.

The chain joins TRBV7-9 to TRBJ1-6; TRBD1 aligns across 7 bases. J lost 10 bases, V lost 3 bases, and 6 bases had no gene match. This CDR3 is 14 amino acids long. Germline CDR1 reads SEHNR; CDR2 reads FQNEAQ (reference sequence). CDR3 region: CASSLGQSRSPLHF. In DNA, the CDR3 is TGTGCCAGCAGCTTGGGACAGTCGCGATCACCCCTCCACTTT.

CDR3 in DNA: TGCGCCAGCAGCTACCTAGCGGGGAGACAAGAGACCCAGTACTTC. It codes for CASSYLAGRQETQYF. The chain couples TRBV5-1 to TRBJ2-5; TRBD2 matches at 9 bases. V lost 3 bases to trimming and J lost 2 bases; unmatched junction nucleotides: 5. The germline gives CDR1 SGHRS, CDR2 YFSETQ. The CDR3 loop spans 15 amino acids.

This clone appeared a single time. The chain has TRBV20-1 and TRBJ2-1, with D possibly matching TRBD2 (6 bases). The CDR3 is made up of 11 amino acids. CDR1 and CDR2 from the germline V gene are DFQATT and SNEGSKA (reference sequence). V was cut by 7 bases and J by 8 bases, with 12 bases left in between. The CDR3: CSGTSGDEQFF. The CDR3 DNA follows: TGCAGTGGCACGTCGGGAGATGAGCAGTTCTTC.

The chain has TRBV5-1 and TRBJ1-1; 11 nucleotides match TRBD1. This CDR3 contains 16 residues. V lost 4 bases and J lost 6; bases outside the gene matches: 11. CDR1 SGHRS and CDR2 YFSETQ come from the germline V gene. CDR3 sequence: CASSPGQGAYKAEAFF. The CDR3 DNA is TGCGCCAGCAGCCCAGGACAGGGGGCATATAAGGCTGAAGCTTTCTTT.

The chain has TRBV5-4 and TRBJ2-7; 10 bases are shared with TRBD1. The germline V gene has CDR1 SGHNT and CDR2 YYREEE (reference sequence). V gave up 5 bases and J gave up 0 bases; unmatched junction bases: 5. This CDR3 contains 15 residues. CDR3 loop: CASRGDRGSSYEQYF. Written as DNA, the CDR3 is TGTGCCAGCAGGGGGGACAGGGGCAGCTCCTACGAGCAGTACTTC.

The gene calls are TRBV6-1 and TRBJ2-7; tentatively, D is TRBD2 (5 bases). The V gene's germline CDR1 is MNHNS and CDR2 SASEGT. This CDR3 spans 15 amino acids. V was shortened by 8 bases and J by 0 bases, with 17 bases between the two germline ends. This CDR3 reads CASSIGVTYSYEQYF. The CDR3, as DNA: TGTGCCAGCTCTATCGGGGTCACCTACTCCTACGAGCAGTACTTC.

V usage is TRBV28 and J usage is TRBJ1-1, with 10 bases lining up with TRBD1. J gave up 5 bases and V 8 bases, and 14 bases lay outside the gene matches. This CDR3 spans 16 amino acids. Per the germline V gene, CDR1 is MDHEN and CDR2 is SYDVKM. CDR3 region: CASRSPAGTGETEAFF. The CDR3 DNA reads as TGTGCCAGCCGTTCCCCTGCCGGGACAGGGGAAACTGAAGCTTTCTTT.

The gene calls are TRBV10-3 and TRBJ1-4; D remains unclear. Trimming took 4 bases from V and 2 from J, leaving 5 bases between them. The CDR3 is 13 amino acids. Germline V gives CDR1 ENHRY, CDR2 SYGVKD. CDR3 protein: CAISGRTNEKLFF. CDR3 coding DNA: TGTGCCATCAGTGGCAGGACTAATGAAAAACTGTTTTTT.

CDR3 amino acids: CASSLEERADLTSINTIYF. The CDR3 nucleotides are TGTGCCAGCAGCTTAGAAGAGAGGGCAGACTTAACCAGTATAAACACCATATATTTT. The chain joins TRBV7-8 to TRBJ1-3; D is unclear. The germline V and J ends were trimmed by 1 base and 6 bases, with 25 bases remaining between them. The CDR3 covers 19 residues. Germline CDR1 reads SGHVS; CDR2 reads FQNEAQ.

The CDR3, as DNA: TGTGCCAGTAGTATAGGGAGCCGGGGGAGGCCCCAGCATTTT. This translates into CASSIGSRGRPQHF. The chain couples TRBV19 to TRBJ1-5, with TRBD1 as a possible D gene (5 bases). Trimming took 1 base from V and 9 from J, leaving 13 bases between them. CDR1 and CDR2 from the germline V gene are LNHDA and SQIVND (reference sequence). The CDR3 spans 14 residues. Full variable domain (outside the CDR3, taken from reference TRBV19 and TRBJ1-5): DGGITQSPKYLFRKEGQNVTLSCEQNLNHDAMYWYRQDPGQGLRLIYYSQIVNDFQKGDIAEGYSVSREKKESFPLTVTSAQKNPTAFYLCASSIGSRGRPQHFGDGTRLSIL.

CDR3: CASSLVELAGETQYF. The CDR3 DNA reads as TGTGCCAGCAGCTTAGTAGAACTAGCAGGGGAGACCCAGTACTTC. The chain uses TRBV7-9 and TRBJ2-5; TRBD2 might be the D (6 bases). V was clipped by 1 base and J by 5 bases, with 14 bases between them. The CDR3 sequence is 15 residues long. Per germline, CDR1 SEHNR and CDR2 FQNEAQ (reference sequence).

The chain couples TRBV5-1 to TRBJ2-7, with 7 bases matching TRBD1. From germline, CDR1 is SGHRS and CDR2 YFSETQ. The CDR3 extends over 13 amino acids. V lost 4 bases to trimming and J lost 2 bases; unmatched junction nucleotides: 3. The CDR3 is CASSRGTAYEQYF. CDR3 in DNA: TGCGCCAGCAGCAGGGGGACAGCCTACGAGCAGTACTTC.

This clone has only one observation. V and J are TRBV27 and TRBJ2-2; D might be TRBD1 (5 bases). Germline CDR1 reads MNHEY; CDR2 reads SMNVEV (reference sequence). This CDR3 is built from 16 residues. The germline V and J ends were trimmed by 0 bases and 2 bases, with 10 bases remaining between them. The CDR3 DNA follows: TGTGCCAGCAGTTTATCGGGGCAGGGAAACACCGGGGAGCTGTTTTTT. Translation: CASSLSGQGNTGELFF.

The chain joins TRBV11-1 to TRBJ2-3, with D perhaps matching TRBD2 (6 bases). Germline V CDR1 and CDR2: SGHAT, FQDESV (reference sequence). V gave up 1 base and J gave up 2 bases, with 7 bases separating them. There are 14 residues in the CDR3. CDR3 sequence reads: CASSLGRDTDTQYF. The CDR3 coding sequence is TGTGCCAGCAGCTTAGGGCGGGACACAGATACGCAGTATTTT.

The chain links TRBV30 to TRBJ2-1; 12 bases line up with TRBD2. Germline V gene sequence: CDR1 GTSNPN, CDR2 SVGIG (reference sequence). The CDR3 runs to 18 residues. Unmatched junction bases numbered 10, after V lost 0 bases and J lost 4 bases. The CDR3 loop reads CAWSVPQSGLAGYNEQFF. In DNA, the CDR3 is TGTGCCTGGAGTGTACCCCAATCGGGACTAGCGGGTTACAATGAGCAGTTCTTC.

The rearrangement joins TRBV19 to TRBJ2-3, with 7 bases lining up with TRBD1. With 7 bases clipped from V and 0 bases from J, the junction kept 4 bases outside the gene matches. The CDR3 is 14 residues long. Germline V CDR1 and CDR2: LNHDA, SQIVND (reference sequence). As DNA, the CDR3 is TGTGCCAGTACCCCGGACAGGAGCACAGATACGCAGTATTTT. It translates to CASTPDRSTDTQYF.

DNA of the CDR3: TGTGCCAGCAGCTCAGGGGGCTCTCAGCCCCAGCATTTT. Translated, it gives CASSSGGSQPQHF. The chain uses TRBV5-4 and TRBJ1-5; TRBD1 agrees at 8 bases. The V gene's germline CDR1 is SGHNT and CDR2 YYREEE (reference sequence). CDR3 size: 13 residues. Losses at the gene ends were 3 bases for V and 6 bases for J; bases not matched to a gene: 2.